The sequence of this TCR beta chain was determined in a study of radiotherapy plus CTLA-4 blockade in lung cancer. The wider study: Among patients, 15% to 20% showed objective responses, and approximately 29% had disease control. Overall study results and limits: Blood-borne expansion of tumor-derived TCR clones followed radiotherapy plus ipilimumab. Interferon-beta, together with early blood T cell clone dynamics, reportedly best predicted response.

Clones were sequenced by immunoSEQ multiplex PCR, and TCRdb holds only the in-frame ones, with some missing. The sample shows 120,000 or so clones, 80% to 90% of them seen only once. The V and J ends lost 1 base and 0 bases respectively, with 10 bases between them. Germline V CDR1 and CDR2: KGHSH, LQKENI. This CDR3 spans 16 amino acids. Note on this clone: Its matching antigen is unknown.

V is TRBV18 and J is TRBJ1-3; D uncertain. The source material was peripheral blood, sampled from a patient treated with radiotherapy plus ipilimumab. This sequence originates from a human donor with non-small cell lung cancer that progressed on radiotherapy plus ipilimumab. CDR3 nucleotide sequence: TGTGCCAGCTCACCACGGAGTATCCTCTCTGGAAACACCATATATTTT. Protein sequence: CASSPRSILSGNTIYF.